This T cell receptor (beta chain) was sequenced in a study of T cells in Graves' hyperthyroidism and ophthalmopathy. On this clonotype: Its antigen remains unidentified.

Broader study findings: Ophthalmopathy got predicted by the model a median around 6.6 months before its onset.

V lost 5 bases and J 3 bases, leaving 17 bases between the germline ends. Germline V gene lookup returns CDR1 MNHNS and CDR2 SASEGT. The length of the CDR3 is 15 residues. Amplification of TCR beta CDR3 regions was performed using RNA transcripts as template. HTBI primers were the set used in a first-round RT-PCR of the TCR CDR3. TCRdb ran MiXCR on the multiplex PCR reads and lists one entry per CDR3 protein. The sample yields around 500,000 distinct CDR3 sequences, about 15% seen once. The source material was blood. V gene TRBV6-1 combines with J gene TRBJ2-7; possibly TRBD2 for D (6 bases). The sequence came from a woman aged 25 to 39 with Graves' ophthalmopathy. The DNA for the CDR3 is TGTGCCAGCAGTACAATTCGCGGGACTTACTACGAGCAGTACTTC. Its translation: CASSTIRGTYYEQYF.